This T cell receptor (beta chain) was identified in a study of OX40 agonist ivuxolimab in advanced cancers. About the research overall: Prior anti-PD-1, anti-PD-L1 or anti-CTLA-4 therapy was allowed; 35% to 40% had some. Regarding the study as a whole: CD4+ T cells averaged fewer expanded clones than CD8+ T cells.

Only in-frame clones appear in the TCRdb table, and some are missing; sequencing was by immunoSEQ multiplex PCR. The sample contains about 100,000 clones, less than 95% of which appear only once. Autoimmune disease history or systemic immunosuppression led to patients being barred. CDR3 length: 16 residues. Trimming cost V 0 bases and J 3 bases, with 11 bases left between them. Germline CDR1 is SEHNR and CDR2 is FQNEAQ (reference sequence). Concerning this clone itself: Its target is unknown.

V and J are TRBV7-9 and TRBJ1-4; no clear D gene. Sequencing used CD4+ or CD8+ T cells sorted from blood, obtained in a trial of the OX40 agonist ivuxolimab. This TCR came from an adult with an advanced solid tumor such as melanoma, head and neck, liver or kidney cancer. CDR3 in DNA: TGTGCCAGCAGCTTAGCAGATTGGCTGCCTAATGAAAAACTGTTTTTT. Its translation: CASSLADWLPNEKLFF.